This T cell receptor (beta chain) was identified during a study of cytomegalovirus exposure and HLA in healthy donors. V lost 5 bases to trimming and J lost 2 bases; unmatched junction nucleotides: 9. Germline V gene lookup returns CDR1 SGHTA and CDR2 FQGNSA. The CDR3 sequence is 16 residues long. The primer mix had 60 Vbeta and 13 Jbeta primers. Sequenced by immunoSEQ multiplex PCR; TCRdb stores in-frame clones only, minus some. In the table there are 90,000 to 140,000 clones, over 80% of which are singletons. The TCR sequence derives from a man aged 30 to 45 in good health and CMV-seropositive. The chain couples TRBV7-2 to TRBJ2-5; 9 positions agree with TRBD2. The sample was PBMCs. CDR3 coding DNA: TGTGCCAGCAGCGCCCCTCGCGGGGGGGGACAAGAGACCCAGTACTTC. It translates to CASSAPRGGGQETQYF. Filled out from reference TRBV7-2 and TRBJ2-5, the complete variable domain reads GAGVSQSPSNKVTEKGKDVELRCDPISGHTALYWYRQSLGQGLEFLIYFQGNSAPDKSGLPSDRFSAERTGGSVSTLTIQRTQQEDSAVYLCASSAPRGGGQETQYFGPGTRLLVL.